One T cell receptor beta chain is described in this entry. Its specificity is unknown. TCRdb ran MiXCR on the reads and lists one entry per CDR3 protein. This sample has approximately 150,000 distinct CDR3 sequences, with about 22% found just once. This entry comes from a study of T cell repertoires in cytomegalovirus infection. Germline CDR1 SGHVS, CDR2 FNYEAQ. The CDR3 loop spans 20 amino acids. The trim removed 1 base at V and 0 bases at J, leaving 12 bases unmatched. V usage is TRBV7-6 and J usage is TRBJ2-1, with TRBD2 identical over 10 bases. The clonotype comes from a human donor in good health (CMV status not recorded). Some clones in this sample may be carry-over from other donors' samples. Specimen: CD8+ T cells from cultured PBMCs, collected from culture after CMV antigen stimulation. This chain's CDR3 is CASSLGASGGPISSYNEQFF. In nucleotides, the CDR3 is TGTGCCAGCAGCTTAGGTGCTAGCGGGGGCCCAATTAGCTCCTACAATGAGCAGTTCTTC.